This TCR beta chain was sequenced in a study of T cell responses to AZD1222 COVID-19 vaccine. Study outcomes and limitations: The breadth and depth of Spike-specific TCRs increased once two AZD1222 doses had been given. The CD4 TCRs associated with vaccination extended across spike and predominated at 160-218 and 743-854. Clonal diversity may have been underestimated in mostly white British donors. Reports say nearly half of spike-specific TCRs go after unmutated variant regions.

Of note for this clone: Antigen: not known.

Trimming took 2 bases from V and 2 from J, leaving 19 bases between them. The CDR3 is 17 amino acids. Per the germline V gene, CDR1 is MNHEY and CDR2 is SVGEGT. Libraries were prepared by immunoSEQ multiplex PCR; TCRdb keeps only in-frame clonotypes and omits some of them. The sample lists some 120,000 clones, 80% to 90% seen once, with around 3.9% in the top ten. This TCR was recovered from an adult in good health. Sample: peripheral blood, taken on day 0 of MenACWY control vaccination. The chain combines TRBV6-2 or TRBV6-3 with TRBJ2-7; D tentatively reads TRBD1 or TRBD2 (7 bases each). The CDR3 nucleotides are TGTGCCAGCAGTTACCGGGCGCAGGGGGGGGTGCCCTACGAGCAGTACTTC. This translates into CASSYRAQGGVPYEQYF.